The clone carrying this T cell receptor beta chain appeared a single time. Its specificity is not known. This sample stems from a study of CD8 T cells in Susac syndrome. General observations from the study: The study recognized that its TCR sequencing and HLA analysis covered a relatively small number of individuals.

TCR beta was sequenced from blood CD8+ and CD4+ T cells. CDR3 length equals 16 residues. Looked up from germline, CDR1 is LGHDT and CDR2 is YNNKEL (reference sequence). With V trimmed by 3 bases and J by 2 bases, 5 bases remained unmatched. Reverse transcription of about 0.5 to 1 ug RNA was carried out with random hexamers. A multiplex approach, immunoSEQ multiplex PCR, amplified TCR beta CDR3 across 54 Vbeta and 13 Jbeta. TCRdb independently ran MiXCR on the immunoSEQ multiplex PCR reads; one entry per CDR3 protein. The table includes about 290,000 distinct CDR3 sequences, approximately 89% detected once.

The material sequenced was CD8+ T cells from PBMCs. This chain joins TRBV3-1 and TRBJ2-1, with TRBD1 identical over 9 bases. This receptor was taken from a human donor with multiple sclerosis. The CDR3 protein is CASSQRTGEAYNEQFF. CDR3 nucleotides: TGTGCCAGCAGCCAGCGGACAGGGGAGGCCTACAATGAGCAGTTCTTC.